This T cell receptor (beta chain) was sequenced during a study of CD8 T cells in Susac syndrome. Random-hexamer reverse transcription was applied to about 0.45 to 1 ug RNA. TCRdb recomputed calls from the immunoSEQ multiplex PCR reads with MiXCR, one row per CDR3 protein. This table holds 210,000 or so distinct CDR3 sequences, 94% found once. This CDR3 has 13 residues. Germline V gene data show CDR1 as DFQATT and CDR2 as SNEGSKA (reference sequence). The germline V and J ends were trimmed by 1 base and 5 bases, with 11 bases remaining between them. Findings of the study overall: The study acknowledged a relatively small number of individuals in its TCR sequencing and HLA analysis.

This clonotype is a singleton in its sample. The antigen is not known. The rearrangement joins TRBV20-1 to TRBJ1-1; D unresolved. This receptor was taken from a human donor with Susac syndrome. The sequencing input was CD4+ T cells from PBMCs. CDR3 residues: CSARGPLGTEAFF. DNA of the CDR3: TGCAGTGCTAGAGGACCCCTTGGGACTGAAGCTTTCTTT.